This T cell receptor (beta chain) was identified during a study of blood T cell repertoires in COVID-19. Background on the study: T cells, B-cell-depleted T cells, or PBMCs supplied cDNA or gDNA.

Clones were read by immunoSEQ multiplex PCR, and TCRdb kept only the in-frame ones, dropping some. Of 200,000 to 250,000 clones detected, about four fifths appear once; the ten largest clones hold roughly 9.8%. This clone was found once. From germline, CDR1 is MNHEY and CDR2 SVGAGI. CDR3 length: 14 residues. Unmatched junction bases numbered 2, after V lost 2 bases and J lost 5 bases. The receptor comes from an elderly man with acute or convalescent COVID-19. The sequenced sample consisted of peripheral blood. This chain links TRBV6-5 with TRBJ2-1; TRBD1 aligns across 8 bases. The CDR3 region is CASSYGTGNNEQFF. The CDR3 region has the DNA TGTGCCAGCAGTTACGGGACAGGAAACAATGAGCAGTTCTTC.